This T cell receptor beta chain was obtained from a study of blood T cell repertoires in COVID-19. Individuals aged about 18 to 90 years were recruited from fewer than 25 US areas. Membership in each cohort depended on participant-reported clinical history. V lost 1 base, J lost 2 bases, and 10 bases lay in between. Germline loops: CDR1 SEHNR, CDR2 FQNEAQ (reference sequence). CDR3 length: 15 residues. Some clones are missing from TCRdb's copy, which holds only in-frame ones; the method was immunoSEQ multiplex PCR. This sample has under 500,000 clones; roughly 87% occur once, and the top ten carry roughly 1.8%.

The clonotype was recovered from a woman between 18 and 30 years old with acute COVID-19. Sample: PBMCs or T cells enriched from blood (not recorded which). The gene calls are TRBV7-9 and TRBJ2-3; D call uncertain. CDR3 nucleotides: TGTGCCAGCAGCTTAGGCCAGTCGTCCACAGATACGCAGTATTTT. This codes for CASSLGQSSTDTQYF.